A single sample gave rise to the 13 T cell receptor beta chains below, sequenced in a study of Graves' ophthalmopathy and Graves' hyperthyroidism. Researchers took RNA transcripts and amplified TCR beta CDR3 regions from them. First-round RT-PCR used HTBI primers; second-round multiplex PCR followed. TCRdb re-derived calls from the multiplex PCR reads in MiXCR, one entry per CDR3 protein. This table holds over a million distinct CDR3 sequences, about 38% found once. Sequencing was performed on peripheral blood or thyroid tissue (not recorded which). The receptor set was obtained from an adult man with Graves' hyperthyroidism.

V is TRBV7-9 and J is TRBJ2-1; no clear D gene. This CDR3 is built from 12 residues. Germline CDR1 and CDR2: SEHNR and FQNEAQ (reference sequence). V gave up 2 bases and J gave up 3 bases, with 2 bases separating them. The CDR3 bases are TGTGCCAGCAGCTTAAGCTACAATGAGCAGTTCTTC. This gives the protein CASSLSYNEQFF.

This clonotype was counted ten times or more. The J gene is TRBJ2-5, the V gene TRBV29-1; D is possibly TRBD2 (6 bases). Germline CDR1 SQVTM, CDR2 ANQGSEA. This CDR3 is 13 amino acids long. The V and J ends lost 3 bases and 5 bases respectively, with 13 bases between them. The CDR3, as DNA: TGCAGCGTTGATCGCGGGGTGGGGGAGACCCAGTACTTC. It specifies CSVDRGVGETQYF.

This clonotype has only a few counts. The genes are TRBV20-1 and TRBJ1-5; D is ambiguous. CDR1 DFQATT and CDR2 SNEGSKA come from the germline V gene (reference sequence). The V end was cut by 4 bases, the J end by 2 bases, with 6 bases between. The length of the CDR3 is 12 residues. The CDR3 nucleotides are TGCAGTGCTATGGAAGGCAATCAGCCCCAGCATTTT. Its protein is CSAMEGNQPQHF.

V gene TRBV12-3 or TRBV12-4 combines with J gene TRBJ2-7, with D maybe TRBD2 (6 bases). The CDR3 is made up of 16 amino acids. V lost 6 bases to trimming and J lost 0 bases, with 18 bases between them. The CDR3: CASSPAVGGFSYEQYF. In DNA, the CDR3 is TGTGCCAGCAGCCCCGCTGTGGGGGGTTTCTCCTACGAGCAGTACTTC.

The chain has TRBV10-3 and TRBJ2-2; D is perhaps TRBD1 (5 bases). There are 12 residues in the CDR3. The V and J ends lost 6 bases and 7 bases respectively, with 9 bases between them. Germline assignment: CDR1 ENHRY and CDR2 SYGVKD. CDR3: CAIRYRNGELFF. The CDR3 region has the DNA TGTGCCATCAGATACAGGAACGGGGAGCTGTTTTTT.

To note about this clonotype: A read error may produce the germline difference seen at one junction end. Written as DNA, the CDR3 is TGTGCCAGTAGTATTCTACAGAAGAATCAGTCCCAGCATTTT. Translating it yields CASSILQKNQSQHF. The chain joins TRBV19 to TRBJ1-5; no definite D call. There are 14 residues in the CDR3. From germline, CDR1 is LNHDA and CDR2 SQIVND (reference sequence).

The rearrangement uses TRBV5-4 and TRBJ2-7; 8 positions agree with TRBD2. The CDR3 loop spans 14 amino acids. After removal of 4 bases from V and 2 bases from J, the junction contained 5 bases not matched to a gene. Per the germline V gene, CDR1 is SGHNT and CDR2 is YYREEE (reference sequence). The CDR3 spells CASSTGTSPYEQYF. CDR3 sequence (DNA): TGTGCCAGCAGCACCGGGACTAGTCCCTACGAGCAGTACTTC.

The chain carries TRBV19 and TRBJ2-7, with TRBD1 matching 10 bases. The V and J ends lost 5 bases and 3 bases, in that order; junction bases with no gene match: 7. Germline CDR1 is LNHDA and CDR2 is SQIVND (reference sequence). This CDR3 spans 15 amino acids. The DNA for the CDR3 is TGTGCCAGTAGTGCTCCGGGACAGGGGAACTACGAGCAGTACTTC. Protein product: CASSAPGQGNYEQYF.

Regarding this clonotype: Its ends do not fully match the called genes, so a read error is possible. The rearrangement links TRBV7-9 to TRBJ2-7; TRBD2 is a possible D gene (5 bases). Germline CDR1 is SEHNR and CDR2 is FQNEAQ (reference sequence). The CDR3 is 16 residues long. CDR3 bases: TGCGCCAGCAGCCAAACCAACCCCCCGGGGTCCTACGAGCAGTACTTC. Protein sequence: CASSQTNPPGSYEQYF.

A note on this clonotype: One junction end does not reproduce the germline sequence, and a read error may be involved. The genes are TRBV10-3 and TRBJ1-2; D not resolved. The length of the CDR3 is 13 residues. Germline V gene data show CDR1 as ENHRY and CDR2 as SYGVKD. The CDR3 DNA reads as TGTGCCAGCAGTTCGGACGGGTTCGATGGCTACACCTTC. Translation: CASSSDGFDGYTF.

Concerning this clonotype: The germline gene is not matched at one end of the junction; a read error may be the cause. V gene TRBV10-3 combines with J gene TRBJ2-2; TRBD2 agrees at 11 bases. The CDR3 has 18 residues. Per germline, CDR1 ENHRY and CDR2 SYGVKD. The CDR3 nucleotides read TGTGCCAGCAGTTACTCACTAGCGGGGGTTACCAACACCGGGGAGCTGTTTTTT. Translated: CASSYSLAGVTNTGELFF.

J is TRBJ1-1 and V is TRBV12-3 or TRBV12-4; 7 nucleotides align to TRBD1. V trimming: 6 bases; J trimming: 2 bases; junction bases outside the gene matches: 6. The CDR3 runs 14 residues. Written as DNA, the CDR3 is TGTGCCAGCAGATCCGGGACAGACAACACTGAAGCTTTCTTT. It specifies CASRSGTDNTEAFF.

This chain links TRBV10-3 with TRBJ1-1, with D uncertain. The V end lost 4 bases, the J end lost 2 bases, and 8 bases lay between the germline ends. Germline loops: CDR1 ENHRY, CDR2 SYGVKD. The CDR3 is made up of 13 amino acids. As DNA, the CDR3 is TGTGCCATCAGTGCTAGGGTCAACACTGAAGCTTTCTTT. Its translation is CAISARVNTEAFF.